These 5 T cell receptor beta chains came from one sample sequenced in a study of beta chain features in type 1 diabetes. The isolated RNA, all of it, was reverse transcribed, so expressed TCRB transcripts were what got sequenced. The method was immunoSEQ multiplex PCR; TCRdb's version includes in-frame clones alone and lacks a portion of them. Of hundreds of thousands of clones listed, 17% were seen once; the top ten hold 0.02% to 0.025%. Sequenced: naive CD4+ T cells from blood. The source of these receptors is a woman under 30 in good health.

The chain carries TRBV18 and TRBJ2-3; TRBD1 matches 7 bases. CDR3 length: 15 residues. CDR1 is KGHSH, CDR2 LQKENI, per germline. Trimming took 3 bases from V and 0 from J; bases not matched to a gene: 3. In DNA form, the CDR3 reads TGTGCCAGCTCACCTCCGGGACAGAGCACAGATACGCAGTATTTT. Translation gives CASSPPGQSTDTQYF.

This clone was seen a handful of times. The V call is TRBV5-1, the J call TRBJ2-3, with D possibly being TRBD2 (5 bases). This CDR3 comprises 14 residues. CDR1 is SGHRS and CDR2 is YFSETQ in the germline V gene. V lost 4 bases to trimming and J lost 2 bases, with 11 bases between them. The CDR3 DNA follows: TGCGCCAGCAGCCCGGGGTGGAACACAGATACGCAGTATTTT. The encoded protein is CASSPGWNTDTQYF.

The table lists this clone with a few counts. The rearrangement uses TRBV7-2 and TRBJ1-1; D unresolved. V was clipped by 1 base and J by 1 base, with 10 bases between them. CDR1 SGHTA and CDR2 FQGNSA come from the germline V gene. The CDR3 is 15 residues long. The CDR3 sequence is CASSLDPVGNTEAFF. The CDR3 DNA follows: TGTGCCAGCAGCTTAGATCCAGTAGGGAACACTGAAGCTTTCTTT.

The rearrangement joins TRBV2 to TRBJ2-1; TRBD2 matches 11 bases. The CDR3 length is 15 residues. J lost 3 bases, V lost 5 bases, and 3 bases had no gene match. The germline gives CDR1 SNHLY, CDR2 FYNNEI. The CDR3 region is CASSQLAGVYNEQFF. The CDR3 DNA sequence: TGTGCCAGCAGTCAACTAGCGGGAGTCTACAATGAGCAGTTCTTC.

This sequence joins TRBV18 and TRBJ2-5; the D is unclear. The V gene's germline CDR1 is KGHSH and CDR2 LQKENI. V lost 0 bases and J lost 0, with 5 bases in between. The CDR3 has 14 amino acids. In nucleotides, the CDR3 is TGTGCCAGCTCACCACCTAATGACCAAGAGACCCAGTACTTC. Translating it yields CASSPPNDQETQYF. The variable domain in full, with the rest retrieved from reference TRBV18 and TRBJ2-5, is NAGVMQNPRHLVRRRGQEARLRCSPMKGHSHVYWYRQLPEEGLKFMVYLQKENIIDESGMPKERFSAEFPKEGPSILRIQQVVRGDSAAYFCASSPPNDQETQYFGPGTRLLVL.